This T cell receptor (beta chain) came from a study of blood T cell repertoires in COVID-19. Study background: T cells, B-cell-depleted T cells, or PBMCs provided the cDNA or gDNA that served as material.

The CDR3 consists of 15 residues. V lost 2 bases and J 13 bases, leaving 19 bases between the germline ends. Germline CDR1 is SGHRS and CDR2 is YFSETQ. Libraries were prepared by immunoSEQ multiplex PCR; TCRdb keeps only in-frame clonotypes and omits some of them. The top ten hold about an eighth of the sample, which has 170,000 or so clones, 80% to 90% seen once. The chain combines TRBV5-1 with TRBJ1-6; maybe TRBD1 (5 bases). The TCR was taken from a woman aged 70-85 years with COVID-19, enrolled during active disease. The sample taken for sequencing was peripheral blood. This CDR3 is CASSLTGERRFPLHF. The CDR3 nucleotides are TGCGCCAGCAGCTTAACAGGAGAAAGGAGATTCCCCCTCCACTTT.